Listed here are 10 T cell receptor beta chains from one sample, sequenced in a study of T cell changes during pregnancy in multiple sclerosis. Method: immunoSEQ multiplex PCR; TCRdb's copy keeps in-frame clones and lacks some. The sample holds roughly 63,000 clones; just over 90% are singletons and the top ten take 3% to 4%. The source material was CD8+ T cells from peripheral blood mononuclear cells, sampled in the second trimester of pregnancy. These TCRs come from a female donor with multiple sclerosis, enrolled in a pregnancy study.

This chain joins TRBV4-1 and TRBJ2-3, with D hard to call. Germline lookup yields CDR1 MGHRA and CDR2 YSYEKL. The CDR3 loop spans 12 amino acids. The V gene lost 4 bases and the J gene lost 6 bases, with 8 bases spanning the gap. Here the CDR3 reads CASSRGGDTQYF. The CDR3 nucleotides are TGCGCCAGCAGCCGCGGTGGGGATACGCAGTATTTT.

J is TRBJ2-3 and V is TRBV5-6; maybe TRBD2 (5 bases). The germline CDR1 and CDR2 sequences are SGHDT and YYEEEE. The germline V and J ends were trimmed by 5 bases and 1 base, with 14 bases remaining between them. The CDR3 consists of 15 residues. Here the CDR3 DNA reads TGTGCCAGCAGTCCGCGGAGAGCGGGCACAGATACGCAGTATTTT. The encoded protein is CASSPRRAGTDTQYF.

V gene TRBV5-4 combines with J gene TRBJ2-7; perhaps TRBD1 as D (6 bases). This CDR3 has 12 residues. The germline V and J ends were trimmed by 1 base and 4 bases, with 6 bases remaining between them. Germline CDR1 SGHNT, CDR2 YYREEE (reference sequence). CDR3 residues: CASSLQGYEQYF. For the CDR3, the DNA is TGTGCCAGCAGCTTGCAGGGGTACGAGCAGTACTTC.

V is TRBV7-9 and J is TRBJ2-2; D perhaps matches TRBD2 (5 bases). Trimming removed 10 bases at V and 6 bases at J, with 15 bases between. CDR1 is SEHNR and CDR2 is FQNEAQ in the germline V gene (reference sequence). CDR3 length equals 13 residues. The CDR3 loop is CATSGGFPGELFF. Here the CDR3 DNA reads TGTGCCACCTCGGGCGGGTTCCCCGGGGAGCTGTTTTTT.

The chain couples TRBV28 to TRBJ2-2; the match to TRBD1 covers 7 bases. Germline V lookup: CDR1 MDHEN, CDR2 SYDVKM. The trim removed 6 bases at V and 0 bases at J, leaving 7 bases unmatched. The CDR3 has 16 amino acids. This chain's CDR3 is CASSPDRSPNTGELFF. Written as DNA, the CDR3 is TGTGCCAGCAGCCCGGACAGGTCCCCGAACACCGGGGAGCTGTTTTTT.

The chain uses TRBV27 and TRBJ2-1; the match to TRBD2 covers 13 bases. This CDR3 has 16 amino acids. CDR1 and CDR2 from the germline V gene are MNHEY and SMNVEV (reference sequence). V was clipped by 5 bases and J by 7 bases; unmatched bases: 8. The CDR3 bases are TGTGCCAGCAGTCCCCTACTAGCGGGGGGGGTTAATGAGCAGTTCTTC. The encoded protein is CASSPLLAGGVNEQFF.

The genes are TRBV7-2 and TRBJ2-3; D may be TRBD2 (6 bases). Trimming took 0 bases from V and 11 from J, leaving 30 bases between them. CDR3 length: 19 amino acids. Germline loops: CDR1 SGHTA, CDR2 FQGNSA. The CDR3 loop reads CASSLARGETSTFRFKQYF. In nucleotides, the CDR3 is TGTGCCAGCAGCTTAGCGCGGGGAGAAACATCCACCTTTCGATTCAAGCAGTATTTT. The full variable domain, completed using reference TRBV7-2 and TRBJ2-3, is GAGVSQSPSNKVTEKGKDVELRCDPISGHTALYWYRQSLGQGLEFLIYFQGNSAPDKSGLPSDRFSAERTGGSVSTLTIQRTQQEDSAVYLCASSLARGETSTFRFKQYFGPGTRLTVL.

The count of this clone is one. The rearrangement joins TRBV19 to TRBJ2-3; D might be TRBD1 (6 bases). Germline V gene data show CDR1 as LNHDA and CDR2 as SQIVND (reference sequence). Trimming cost V 5 bases and J 3 bases, with 18 bases left between them. CDR3 length: 16 residues. For the CDR3, the DNA is TGTGCCAGTAGTGAGCAACAGGGTAAAACGACAGATACGCAGTATTTT. Translation gives CASSEQQGKTTDTQYF.

This chain connects TRBV27 to TRBJ1-1; no clear D. This CDR3 spans 14 amino acids. Germline CDR1 and CDR2: MNHEY and SMNVEV (reference sequence). V lost 0 bases, J lost 1 base, and 6 bases lay in between. Here the CDR3 reads CASSLSGENTEAFF. For the CDR3, the DNA is TGTGCCAGCAGTTTATCGGGAGAGAACACTGAAGCTTTCTTT.

This clone was observed a single time. This chain uses TRBV27 with TRBJ2-3; D gene ambiguous. Trimming took off 5 bases at V and 11 bases at J, with 14 bases between the two ends. The CDR3 consists of 12 residues. Germline CDR1 and CDR2: MNHEY and SMNVEV (reference sequence). The DNA of the CDR3 is TGTGCCAGCAGTCCGCCAGGCATAGGGCAGTATTTT. It translates to CASSPPGIGQYF.